Following are 17 T cell receptor beta chains from one sample sequenced in a study of T-cell memory formation after mild COVID-19. TCRdb ran MiXCR on the 5' RACE reads and lists one entry per CDR3 protein. The repertoire holds fewer than 600,000 distinct CDR3 sequences, with less than 25% as singletons. Input material: PBMCs or a T cell subset sorted from them (not recorded which). The receptors here all came from an adult woman who had mild COVID-19 (a few samples of this study predate the infection). Cell type and time point are not known.

This clonotype was detected only a few times. The chain carries TRBV6-2 or TRBV6-3 and TRBJ2-1, with D perhaps being TRBD1 or TRBD2 (5 bases each). The ends were cut back, 3 bases at V and 4 bases at J, with 10 bases in the middle. Germline CDR1 reads MNHEY; CDR2 reads SVGEGT. The CDR3 is made up of 14 amino acids. The DNA for the CDR3 is TGTGCCAGCAGTTATGTCGGGGCGTACAATGAGCAGTTCTTC. Translating it yields CASSYVGAYNEQFF.

This clonotype was observed a handful of times. V and J are TRBV4-2 and TRBJ2-7; TRBD1 agrees at 8 bases. CDR1 and CDR2 (germline): LGHNA, YNFKEQ. With V trimmed by 0 bases and J by 2 bases, 3 bases remained unmatched. The CDR3 runs to 15 residues. CDR3: CASSQEGQATYEQYF. CDR3 nucleotides: TGTGCCAGCAGCCAAGAGGGACAGGCAACCTACGAGCAGTACTTC.

The DNA for the CDR3 is TGTGCCACCAGTGATCTTGGACTAGCGGGAGCTTCAAGTGTTCAGTATTTT. Translating it yields CATSDLGLAGASSVQYF. The V gene is TRBV24-1, the J gene TRBJ2-3, with 13 bases lining up with TRBD2. CDR1 is KGHDR, CDR2 SFDVKD, per germline. V trimming: 3 bases; J trimming: 12 bases; junction bases outside the gene matches: 14. The CDR3 length is 17 residues.

The rearrangement uses TRBV5-1 and TRBJ1-1, with TRBD1 matching over 7 bases. CDR3 length: 15 amino acids. Germline lookup yields CDR1 SGHRS and CDR2 YFSETQ. J gave up 5 bases and V 6 bases, and 13 bases lay outside the gene matches. This chain's CDR3 is CASINPTGAGTEAFF. CDR3 DNA sequence: TGCGCCAGCATCAATCCTACAGGGGCGGGTACTGAAGCTTTCTTT.

The chain carries TRBV7-2 and TRBJ1-3; D perhaps matches TRBD1 (6 bases). Germline V gene sequence: CDR1 SGHTA, CDR2 FQGNSA. V shed 6 bases and J shed 7 bases, with 13 bases lying between them. This CDR3 spans 13 amino acids. CDR3 nucleotide sequence: TGTGCCAGCAGGAGGGGGAGAGGGAACACCATATATTTT. Its protein product is CASRRGRGNTIYF.

V gene TRBV6-2 or TRBV6-3 combines with J gene TRBJ1-5, with 8 bases matching TRBD1. Germline CDR1 is MNHEY and CDR2 is SVGEGT. With 5 bases clipped from V and 5 bases from J, the junction kept 5 bases outside the gene matches. The CDR3 extends over 14 amino acids. In nucleotides, the CDR3 is TGTGCCAGCAGTCGACAGGGGTCACATCAGCCCCAGCATTTT. As protein: CASSRQGSHQPQHF.

In this sample, this clonotype turned up a few times. V is TRBV7-9 and J is TRBJ1-4; D gene unclear. CDR3 size: 15 residues. V lost 5 bases and J 4 bases, leaving 14 bases between the germline ends. Germline CDR1 is SEHNR and CDR2 is FQNEAQ (reference sequence). The CDR3 spells CASSPAAGLNEKLFF. For the CDR3, the DNA is TGTGCCAGCAGCCCTGCGGCAGGCCTTAATGAAAAACTGTTTTTT. Complete variable domain (other parts from reference TRBV7-9 and TRBJ1-4): DTGVSQNPRHKITKRGQNVTFRCDPISEHNRLYWYRQTLGQGPEFLTYFQNEAQLEKSRLLSDRFSAERPKGSFSTLEIQRTEQGDSAMYLCASSPAAGLNEKLFFGSGTQLSVL.

This clonotype was counted only a few times. The chain uses TRBV7-2 and TRBJ1-5, with D possibly TRBD1 on 5 matching bases. Germline values: CDR1 SGHTA, CDR2 FQGNSA. Deletions cut 1 base from V and 5 bases from J, with 12 bases between. This CDR3 is 15 amino acids long. In DNA, the CDR3 is TGTGCCAGCAGCTTAGTGGGGGTCGGCTATCAGCCCCAGCATTTT. Protein: CASSLVGVGYQPQHF.

The rearrangement links TRBV4-3 to TRBJ2-1; D perhaps matches TRBD2 (5 bases). The germline CDR1 and CDR2 sequences are LGHNA and YSLEER. Trimming stripped 0 bases from V and 6 bases from J, with 15 bases between. The CDR3 runs to 16 residues. CDR3 in amino acids: CASSQDRPTSFNEQFF. The CDR3 nucleotides read TGCGCCAGCAGCCAAGATAGGCCAACTAGTTTCAATGAGCAGTTCTTC.

This clonotype was observed many times. V gene TRBV4-2 combines with J gene TRBJ2-3; perhaps TRBD2 as D (6 bases). The V end was cut by 2 bases, the J end by 4 bases, with 19 bases between. This CDR3 spans 17 amino acids. CDR1 is LGHNA, CDR2 YNFKEQ, per germline. DNA of the CDR3: TGTGCCAGCAGCCAATCCCCCGCGGGGTTGGTAGCAGATACGCAGTATTTT. Its protein product is CASSQSPAGLVADTQYF.

The chain carries TRBV7-9 and TRBJ1-2; 9 nucleotides match TRBD1. J was trimmed by 4 bases and V by 3 bases; bases with no gene match: 6. From germline, CDR1 is SEHNR and CDR2 FQNEAQ (reference sequence). The CDR3 loop spans 15 amino acids. CDR3 protein: CASSFTDRGGYGYTF. The CDR3 nucleotides are TGTGCCAGCAGCTTTACGGACAGGGGTGGCTATGGCTACACCTTC.

In its sample, this clonotype was seen a few times. The rearrangement joins TRBV7-2 to TRBJ2-7; no definite D call. This CDR3 is built from 15 residues. Looked up from germline, CDR1 is SGHTA and CDR2 is FQGNSA. The V gene lost 2 bases and the J gene lost 4 bases, with 15 bases spanning the gap. The chain's CDR3 is CASSLRGELLYEQYF. The DNA for the CDR3 is TGTGCCAGCAGCTTAAGAGGCGAGCTACTTTACGAGCAGTACTTC.

This chain uses TRBV3-2 with TRBJ2-1; the table's D call, TRBD2, was not checked against the DNA. TRBV3-2 has pseudogene status. This CDR3 comprises 14 residues. Here the CDR3 DNA reads TGTGCCAGCAACAGGGGTGCGGGAGGGGATGAGCAGTTCTTC. It encodes CASNRGAGGDEQFF.

This rearrangement joins TRBV18 to TRBJ1-5, with D uncertain. Trimming took 3 bases from V and 4 from J, leaving 4 bases between them. The CDR3 runs 12 residues. The germline gives CDR1 KGHSH, CDR2 LQKENI. The CDR3 region is CASSPANQPQHF. CDR3 coding DNA: TGTGCCAGCTCACCGGCTAATCAGCCCCAGCATTTT.

The chain uses TRBV20-1 and TRBJ1-5; TRBD1 aligns across 10 bases. This CDR3 is built from 15 residues. CDR1 and CDR2 from the germline V gene are DFQATT and SNEGSKA (reference sequence). After removal of 1 base from V and 7 bases from J, the junction contained 7 bases not matched to a gene. The DNA of the CDR3 is TGCAGTGCTAGAGTTTCGGGACAGGGGCAACAGCCCCAGCATTTT. It yields the protein CSARVSGQGQQPQHF.

This clonotype was picked up a small number of times. The V call is TRBV7-6, the J call TRBJ2-1; D is undetermined. V lost 4 bases to trimming and J lost 4 bases, with 11 bases between them. Per the germline V gene, CDR1 is SGHVS and CDR2 is FNYEAQ. This CDR3 is built from 14 residues. The CDR3 DNA is TGTGCCAGCAGCTCCCAGGACGGATACAATGAGCAGTTCTTC. It yields the protein CASSSQDGYNEQFF.

This clonotype was seen at least ten times. The chain carries TRBV29-1 and TRBJ2-5; TRBD1 aligns across 8 bases. From germline, CDR1 is SQVTM and CDR2 ANQGSEA. This CDR3 has 13 residues. Trimming took 2 bases from V and 5 from J; bases not matched to a gene: 4. The CDR3 coding sequence is TGCAGCGTTGAACAGGGGGCATGGGAGACCCAGTACTTC. Its translation is CSVEQGAWETQYF.